The rows below give T cell receptor beta chains drawn from one sample of a study of blood T cell repertoires in COVID-19. Only in-frame clones appear in the TCRdb table, and some are missing; sequencing was by immunoSEQ multiplex PCR. The table records more than 150,000 clones, less than 85% of them present only once. The sequencing sample was made of peripheral blood. These receptor sequences come from a human donor in a cohort sampled during active COVID-19. The CDR3 runs from the conserved cysteine through the conserved F or W. The D gene is left open where the match is weak. Expanded clones are given a class, and other clones once, few, many or no size at all.

d_gene,j_gene,abundance,v_gene,CDR3nt,CDR3aa
.,TRBJ1-2,.,TRBV2,TGTGCCAGCAGTGACGGTGGCTACACCTTC,CASSDGGYTF
TRBD1,TRBJ2-7,.,TRBV11-2,TGTGCCAGCAGCTCCGCGGGGGACAGGGTTTCCTACGAGCAGTACTTC,CASSSAGDRVSYEQYF
TRBD2,TRBJ2-5,.,TRBV5-1,TGCGCCAGCAGCCCGGGAGGGTACCAAGAGACCCAGTACTTC,CASSPGGYQETQYF
.,TRBJ1-1,few,TRBV4-1,TGCGCCAGCAGCCAAGGACGGGTGAACACTGAAGCTTTCTTT,CASSQGRVNTEAFF
TRBD1,TRBJ1-2,.,TRBV12-3/TRBV12-4,TGTGCCAGCAGTTTAGGGACAGGGGGCCGCTACACCTTC,CASSLGTGGRYTF
.,TRBJ1-2,.,TRBV30,TGTGCCTGGAGTGTCAGGGGTTATGGCTACACCTTC,CAWSVRGYGYTF
.,TRBJ2-5,.,TRBV5-1,TGCGCCAGCAGCCCCGACAGCAGGGAGACCCAGTACTTC,CASSPDSRETQYF
.,TRBJ2-7,.,TRBV5-1,TGCGCCAGCAGCTGGGGTGAGGAGGAAGAATCCTACGAGCAGTACTTC,CASSWGEEEESYEQYF
TRBD1,TRBJ2-1,.,TRBV7-9,TGTGCCAGCAGCTCCAACCCGACAGGGTACAATGAGCAGTTCTTC,CASSSNPTGYNEQFF
.,TRBJ2-1,.,TRBV6-1,TGTGCCAGCAGTGATCCGGGGGACAATGAGCAGTTCTTC,CASSDPGDNEQFF
TRBD2,TRBJ2-3,once,TRBV15,TGTGCCACCAGCAGCGGGGGGGGCACAGATACGCAGTATTTT,CATSSGGGTDTQYF
TRBD2,TRBJ2-5,few,TRBV9,TGTGCCAGCAGCTCATGGACTAGCGGGGGTCAAGAGACCCAGTACTTC,CASSSWTSGGQETQYF
.,TRBJ2-7,few,TRBV27,TGTGCCAGCAGTTTCACAGGCTCCTACGAGCAGTACTTC,CASSFTGSYEQYF
.,TRBJ1-1,.,TRBV7-2,TGTGCCAGCAGTCTTAACAGGGCGGGTGCTTTCTTT,CASSLNRAGAFF
.,TRBJ1-1,few,TRBV30,TGTGCCTGGAGACAAACGAACACTGAAGCTTTCTTT,CAWRQTNTEAFF
.,TRBJ1-6,few,TRBV3-1/TRBV3-2,TGTGCCAGCAGCCAAGTGTCGCAGGGCGATTCACCCCTCCACTTT,CASSQVSQGDSPLHF
.,TRBJ2-7,.,TRBV14,TGTGCCAGCAGCCAAGGGGAAAGCGGACAGCGGTGGCACGAGCAGTACTTC,CASSQGESGQRWHEQYF
TRBD1,TRBJ1-1,.,TRBV6-1,TGTGCCAGCAGTGAAGCGCAGGGGGCAGGGAGGAGAGAAGCTTTCTTT,CASSEAQGAGRREAFF
.,TRBJ2-7,few,TRBV4-1,TGCGCCAGCAGCCAGGGTCAGGGGAACTACGAGCAGTACTTC,CASSQGQGNYEQYF
.,TRBJ2-7,.,TRBV12-3/TRBV12-4,TGTGCCAGCAGCCTAAAGGGGTATCAGTACTTC,CASSLKGYQYF
TRBD1,TRBJ1-6,.,TRBV6-2/TRBV6-3,TGTGCCAGCAGTTACCACAGGGGCCCTAGTTTAAGGAATTCACCCCTCCACTTT,CASSYHRGPSLRNSPLHF
.,TRBJ1-5,.,TRBV30,TGTGCCTGGAGTGGGACTCACAATCAGCCCCAGCATTTT,CAWSGTHNQPQHF
.,TRBJ2-5,.,TRBV7-9,TGTGCCAGCAGCTTACCCCGATCGGGTCAAGAGACCCAGTACTTC,CASSLPRSGQETQYF
.,TRBJ1-1,few,TRBV3-1/TRBV3-2,TGTGCCAGCAGCCCGTTGAGGGTTGGCACTGAAGCTTTCTTT,CASSPLRVGTEAFF
.,TRBJ2-7,.,TRBV28,TGTGCCAGCAGTTTCCCCTCTAACTACGAGCAGTACTTC,CASSFPSNYEQYF
.,TRBJ1-4,.,TRBV29-1,TGCAGCGTAGCCACGGACAGTAATGAAAAACTGTTTTTT,CSVATDSNEKLFF
.,TRBJ1-4,.,TRBV27,TGTGCCACCTCGTTGGGGCAGGATAGGGAAAAACTGTTTTTT,CATSLGQDREKLFF
.,TRBJ2-1,.,TRBV29-1,TGCAGCTCGAATCAGGGCAACGTAGTAAGTAATGAGCAGTTCTTC,CSSNQGNVVSNEQFF
.,TRBJ1-1,few,TRBV18,TGTGCCAGCTCACCGAAACTGCGTCTCGGCACTGAAGCTTTCTTT,CASSPKLRLGTEAFF